The T cell receptor (beta chain) described here comes from a study of OX40 agonist ivuxolimab in advanced cancers. Clones were read by immunoSEQ multiplex PCR, and TCRdb kept only the in-frame ones, dropping some. The top ten hold roughly 7.1% of the sample, which has 60,000 to 85,000 clones, approximately 87% seen once. Per the germline V gene, CDR1 is SGHRS and CDR2 is YFSETQ. Trimming at V came to 6 bases and at J to 3 bases, leaving 4 bases not matched to a gene. This CDR3 is built from 13 residues. The starting material was CD4+ or CD8+ T cells sorted from blood, obtained in a trial of the OX40 agonist ivuxolimab. The receptor's source is an adult with an advanced solid tumor such as melanoma, head and neck, liver or kidney cancer. This sequence joins TRBV5-1 and TRBJ2-5, with 8 bases matching TRBD2. CDR3 nucleotides: TGCGCCAGCACTTTAGCGGGAAAAGAGACCCAGTACTTC. Its protein is CASTLAGKETQYF.